This entry features one T cell receptor beta chain sequence. The data were produced by immunoSEQ multiplex PCR, yet TCRdb's version contains in-frame clones alone and is incomplete. This sample yields about 87,000 clones, of which approximately 87% are seen a single time; 1.5% to 2% belongs to the top ten. Sampling of blood occurred at baseline, cycle 4 day 1, and cycle 7 day 1. The sample belongs to a study of OX40 agonist ivuxolimab in advanced cancers. Germline V gene lookup returns CDR1 SGHNT and CDR2 YENEEA. V was pared by 5 bases and J by 8 bases, with 11 bases of the junction left unmatched. The CDR3 is 16 residues long.

This TCR was recovered from an adult with an advanced solid tumor such as melanoma, head and neck, liver or kidney cancer. The sample in question was CD4+ or CD8+ T cells sorted from blood, obtained in a trial of the OX40 agonist ivuxolimab. This chain uses TRBV11-3 with TRBJ2-1, with TRBD1 matching over 11 bases. CDR3 nucleotides: TGTGCCAGCAGCCTCCCATCTGGGACAGGGGGTGATGAGCAGTTCTTC. It yields the protein CASSLPSGTGGDEQFF.